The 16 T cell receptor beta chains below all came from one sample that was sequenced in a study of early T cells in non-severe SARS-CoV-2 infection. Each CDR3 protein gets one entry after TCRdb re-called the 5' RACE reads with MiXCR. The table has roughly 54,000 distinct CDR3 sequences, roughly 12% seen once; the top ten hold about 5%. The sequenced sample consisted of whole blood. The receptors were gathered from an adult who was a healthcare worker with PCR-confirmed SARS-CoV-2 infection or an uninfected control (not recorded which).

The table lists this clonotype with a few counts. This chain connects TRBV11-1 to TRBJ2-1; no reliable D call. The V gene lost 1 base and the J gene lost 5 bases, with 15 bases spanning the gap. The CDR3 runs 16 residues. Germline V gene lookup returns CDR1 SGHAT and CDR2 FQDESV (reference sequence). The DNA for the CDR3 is TGTGCCAGCAGCTTAGATGTCCCCGTCGCGGACAATGAGCAGTTCTTC. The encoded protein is CASSLDVPVADNEQFF.

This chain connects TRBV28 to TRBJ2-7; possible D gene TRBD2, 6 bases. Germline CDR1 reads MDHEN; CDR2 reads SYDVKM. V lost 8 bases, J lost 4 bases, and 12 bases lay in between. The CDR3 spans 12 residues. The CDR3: CASGTLPYEQYF. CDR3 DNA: TGTGCCAGCGGGACTCTCCCTTACGAGCAGTACTTC.

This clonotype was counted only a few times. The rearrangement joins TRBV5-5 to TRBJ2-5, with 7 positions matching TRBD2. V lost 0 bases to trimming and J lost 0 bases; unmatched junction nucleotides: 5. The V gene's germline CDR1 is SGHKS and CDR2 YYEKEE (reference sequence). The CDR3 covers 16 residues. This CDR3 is CASSLGTSEYQETQYF. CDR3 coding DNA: TGTGCCAGCAGCTTGGGTACTAGCGAGTACCAAGAGACCCAGTACTTC.

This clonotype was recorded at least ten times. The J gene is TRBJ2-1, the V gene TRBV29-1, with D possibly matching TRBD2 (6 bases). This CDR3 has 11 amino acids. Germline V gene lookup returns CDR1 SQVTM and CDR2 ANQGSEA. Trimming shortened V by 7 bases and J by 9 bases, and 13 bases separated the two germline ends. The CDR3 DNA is TGCAGCGGTTATAGCGGTGGTGAGCAGTTCTTC. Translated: CSGYSGGEQFF.

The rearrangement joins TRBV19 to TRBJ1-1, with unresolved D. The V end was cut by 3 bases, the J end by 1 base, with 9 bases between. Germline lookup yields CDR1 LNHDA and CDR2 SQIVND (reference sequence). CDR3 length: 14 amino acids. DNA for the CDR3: TGTGCCAGTAGTATGGGCTACGGGAACACTGAAGCTTTCTTT. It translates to CASSMGYGNTEAFF.

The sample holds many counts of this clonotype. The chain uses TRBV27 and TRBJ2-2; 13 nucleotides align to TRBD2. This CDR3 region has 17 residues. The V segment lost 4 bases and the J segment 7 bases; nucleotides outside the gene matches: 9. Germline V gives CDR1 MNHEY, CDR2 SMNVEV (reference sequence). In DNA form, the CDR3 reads TGTGCCAGCAGTTCGGGACTAGCGGGAAAGGTTGGCGGGGAGCTGTTTTTT. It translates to CASSSGLAGKVGGELFF.

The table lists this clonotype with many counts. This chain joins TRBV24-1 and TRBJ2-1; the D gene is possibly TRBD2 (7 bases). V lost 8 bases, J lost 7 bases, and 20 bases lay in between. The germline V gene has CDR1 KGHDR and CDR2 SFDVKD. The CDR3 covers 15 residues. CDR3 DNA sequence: TGTGCCACCAACGGTTGGGGGGCAGCGGGAAATGAGCAGTTCTTC. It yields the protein CATNGWGAAGNEQFF.

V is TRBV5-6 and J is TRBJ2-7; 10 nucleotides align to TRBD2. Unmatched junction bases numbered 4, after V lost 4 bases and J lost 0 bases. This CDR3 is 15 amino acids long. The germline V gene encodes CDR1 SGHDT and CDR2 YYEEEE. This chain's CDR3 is CASSRLAGSSYEQYF. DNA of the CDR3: TGTGCCAGCAGCCGACTAGCGGGTTCCTCCTACGAGCAGTACTTC.

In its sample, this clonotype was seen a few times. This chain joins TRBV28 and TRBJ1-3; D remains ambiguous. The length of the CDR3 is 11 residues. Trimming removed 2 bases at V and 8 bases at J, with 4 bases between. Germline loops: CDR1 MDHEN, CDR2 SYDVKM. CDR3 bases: TGTGCCAGCAGTTTAACGGACACCATATATTTT. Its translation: CASSLTDTIYF.

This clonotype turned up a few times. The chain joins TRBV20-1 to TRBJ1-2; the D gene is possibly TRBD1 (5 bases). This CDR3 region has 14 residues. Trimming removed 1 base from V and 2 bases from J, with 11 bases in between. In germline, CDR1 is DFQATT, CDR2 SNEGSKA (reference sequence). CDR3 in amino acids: CSARVQEGNYGYTF. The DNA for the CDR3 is TGCAGTGCTAGAGTTCAAGAGGGGAACTATGGCTACACCTTC.

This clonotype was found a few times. The CDR3 nucleotides are TGTGCCTGGAGTGTACCTGGTGCGGGGAACTATGGCTACACCTTC. This codes for CAWSVPGAGNYGYTF. The chain couples TRBV30 to TRBJ1-2, with unresolved D. This CDR3 is built from 15 residues. Germline V gives CDR1 GTSNPN, CDR2 SVGIG (reference sequence). The germline V and J ends were trimmed by 0 bases and 2 bases, with 13 bases remaining between them.

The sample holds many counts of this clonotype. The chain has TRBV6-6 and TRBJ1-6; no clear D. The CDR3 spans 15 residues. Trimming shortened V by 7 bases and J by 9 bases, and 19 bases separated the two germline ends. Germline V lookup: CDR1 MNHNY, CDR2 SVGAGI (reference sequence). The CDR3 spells CASTKGGPRGSPLHF. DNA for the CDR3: TGTGCCAGCACCAAGGGAGGGCCACGGGGTTCACCCCTCCACTTT.

The CDR3 protein is CASSQDNSGTHYGYTF. CDR3 coding DNA: TGTGCCAGCAGCCAAGATAATTCAGGCACTCACTATGGCTACACCTTC. The chain couples TRBV4-2 to TRBJ1-2; D is unclear. Germline assignment: CDR1 LGHNA and CDR2 YNFKEQ. The CDR3 is 16 residues long. Trimming removed 0 bases at V and 3 bases at J, with 14 bases between.

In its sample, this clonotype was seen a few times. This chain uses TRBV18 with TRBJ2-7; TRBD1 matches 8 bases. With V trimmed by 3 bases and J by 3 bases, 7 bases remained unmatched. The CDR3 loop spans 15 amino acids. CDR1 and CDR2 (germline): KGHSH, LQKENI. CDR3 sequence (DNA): TGTGCCAGCTCACCTCCAGGGGGCTATAACTACGAGCAGTACTTC. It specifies CASSPPGGYNYEQYF.

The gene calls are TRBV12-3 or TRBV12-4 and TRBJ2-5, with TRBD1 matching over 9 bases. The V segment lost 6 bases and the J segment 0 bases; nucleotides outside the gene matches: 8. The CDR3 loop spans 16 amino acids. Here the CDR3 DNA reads TGTGCCAGCAGCCAAGGACAGGGGCTGTACCAAGAGACCCAGTACTTC. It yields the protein CASSQGQGLYQETQYF.

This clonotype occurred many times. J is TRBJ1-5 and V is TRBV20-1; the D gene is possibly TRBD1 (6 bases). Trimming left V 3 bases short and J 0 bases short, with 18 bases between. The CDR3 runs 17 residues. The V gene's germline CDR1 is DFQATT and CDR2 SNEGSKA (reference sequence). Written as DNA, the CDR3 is TGCAGTGCTAGGGGGCTATGGACAGACCTTAGCAATCAGCCCCAGCATTTT. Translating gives CSARGLWTDLSNQPQHF.